These 5 T cell receptor beta chains originate from one sample sequenced in a study of OX40 agonist ivuxolimab in advanced cancers. Clones were read by immunoSEQ multiplex PCR, and TCRdb kept only the in-frame ones, dropping some. The data contain about 14,000 clones, over 75% of them singletons. Sequences were derived from CD4+ or CD8+ T cells sorted from blood, sampled in a trial of the OX40 agonist ivuxolimab. The origin of the receptors is an adult with an advanced solid tumor such as melanoma, head and neck, liver or kidney cancer.

This clone has only a few counts. The genes are TRBV6-6 and TRBJ2-7, with 8 bases aligning to TRBD1. The CDR3 runs to 15 residues. CDR1 is MNHNY and CDR2 is SVGAGI in the germline V gene (reference sequence). V lost 6 bases to trimming and J lost 3 bases; unmatched junction nucleotides: 10. The CDR3 coding sequence is TGTGCCAGCAGGAACGGACAGGGCATCCACTACGAGCAGTACTTC. This sequence encodes CASRNGQGIHYEQYF.

This clone was detected only a few times. This chain links TRBV5-7 with TRBJ2-3; 7 nucleotides agree with TRBD1. TRBV5-7 is given ORF status, its function remaining uncertain. With 5 bases clipped from V and 2 bases from J, the junction kept 11 bases outside the gene matches. The CDR3 has 16 residues. In DNA form, the CDR3 reads TGTGCCAGCAGACTCCCGACAGGGTTTTCCACAGATACGCAGTATTTT. Encoded protein: CASRLPTGFSTDTQYF.

This clone was seen only a few times. This chain links TRBV7-9 with TRBJ1-1, with D unclear. V lost 1 base, J lost 6 bases, and 15 bases lay in between. The CDR3 spans 15 residues. CDR1 is SEHNR and CDR2 is FQNEAQ in the germline V gene (reference sequence). CDR3 coding DNA: TGTGCCAGCAGCTTAGAGCTAAGCGCGAGCTCTGAAGCTTTCTTT. This translates into CASSLELSASSEAFF.

CDR3 sequence reads: CATGGMNTEAFF. CDR3 nucleotide sequence: TGTGCCACCGGGGGGATGAACACTGAAGCTTTCTTT. The V and J genes are TRBV27 and TRBJ1-1, with a weak D call TRBD1 (5 bases). V lost 10 bases, J lost 0 bases, and 9 bases lay in between. Germline V gives CDR1 MNHEY, CDR2 SMNVEV (reference sequence). This CDR3 contains 12 residues.

The chain recombines TRBV7-3 with TRBJ2-2, with 9 positions matching TRBD2. The germline V gene has CDR1 SGHTA and CDR2 FQGTGA. The CDR3 spans 15 residues. V gave up 3 bases and J gave up 3 bases; unmatched junction bases: 2. CDR3 DNA sequence: TGTGCCAGCAGCTTTAGCGGGAGAGACACCGGGGAGCTGTTTTTT. Protein sequence: CASSFSGRDTGELFF.